The clone carrying this TCR beta chain has at least ten counts. Looked up from germline, CDR1 is WSHSY and CDR2 is SAAADI. Trimming left V 8 bases short and J 8 bases short, with 22 bases between. This CDR3 spans 14 amino acids. The time point is: longitudinal time-point 1 (baseline). This sample is drawn from a study of neurological immune-mediated disorders. TCRdb re-analysed the 5' RACE reads in MiXCR, keeping a single row per CDR3 protein. The sample includes tens of thousands of distinct CDR3 sequences, roughly a tenth of them seen just once. The sample consisted of PBMCs. The clonotype comes from a man aged 25-45 years in good health. The V call is TRBV10-2, the J call TRBJ2-7; tentative D call: TRBD2 (6 bases). The CDR3: CASGGRDGFSQQYF. The CDR3 region has the DNA TGCGCCAGCGGTGGGCGGGATGGTTTCTCGCAGCAGTACTTC.